A single T cell receptor (beta chain) is shown here with its context. Its cognate antigen is unknown. The sample comes from a study of cytomegalovirus exposure and HLA in healthy donors. Overall study results and limits: Published work reported that the classifier diagnosed cytomegalovirus status with high specificity and sensitivity. As a later analysis showed, several of the most significant clusters appeared to be linked to common viral pathogens.

Primers: 60 Vbeta forward and 13 Jbeta reverse. Produced via immunoSEQ multiplex PCR; TCRdb's table is partial and in-frame only. The sample gives some 170,000 clones, over 75% of which show up once; around 1.9% is in the top ten. The receptor's source is a woman younger than 30 in good health and CMV-seronegative. The source material was PBMCs.

CDR3 region: CASSAAGGFNEKLFF. CDR3 nucleotide sequence: TGCGCCAGCAGCGCGGCAGGGGGCTTTAATGAAAAACTGTTTTTT. The chain has TRBV5-1 and TRBJ1-4; 8 bases agree with TRBD1. Germline assignment: CDR1 SGHRS and CDR2 YFSETQ. The CDR3 runs 15 residues. V was clipped by 4 bases and J by 4 bases; unmatched bases: 6. Full variable domain (remainder filled in from reference TRBV5-1 and TRBJ1-4): KAGVTQTPRYLIKTRGQQVTLSCSPISGHRSVSWYQQTPGQGLQFLFEYFSETQRNKGNFPGRFSGRQFSNSRSEMNVSTLELGDSALYLCASSAAGGFNEKLFFGSGTQLSVL.